The source of this T cell receptor beta chain is a study of shared clonotypes between healthy human individuals. Germline V gives CDR1 SGHTA, CDR2 FQGNSA. V lost 5 bases, J lost 2 bases, and 11 bases stayed unmatched. The CDR3 length is 16 residues. General study findings and limits: Genetic and exposure-history diversity was limited by the few donors. Among donors, clonotype sharing was expected to be affected by sequencing depth.

As regards this clone: Its antigen is still unknown.

Under the authors' procedure: Junction-only sequences without quality scores came from ImmunoSEQ, so filtering differed. Libraries were prepared by immunoSEQ multiplex PCR; TCRdb keeps only in-frame clonotypes and omits some of them. The V and J calls and clone size were taken over from that table, and D and trimming were inferred from the DNA. The data contain over 400,000 clones, 81% of them singletons. All of the donors resided in Nashville, Tennessee, and each was a Caucasian adult. This clonotype was sampled from a woman in her thirties or forties in good health. Some clones in this sample may be carry-over from other donors' samples. The V call is TRBV7-2, the J call TRBJ1-2, with TRBD1 identical over 7 bases. Sequencing was done on a sample of PBMCs. CDR3 residues: CASSPSQGVRNYGYTF. The CDR3 DNA reads TGTGCCAGCAGCCCGAGTCAGGGGGTTCGGAACTATGGCTACACCTTC.